The 14 T cell receptor beta chains reported below all come from one sample, sequenced in a study of cytomegalovirus exposure and HLA in healthy donors. 13 Jbeta primers and 60 Vbeta primers were used for the PCR. Some clones are missing from TCRdb's copy, which holds only in-frame ones; the method was immunoSEQ multiplex PCR. In the table there are 140,000 to 150,000 clones, around 80% of which are singletons. The sample comprised PBMCs. All receptors come from a man aged 40-49 years in good health and CMV-seronegative.

This clone was seen only once. The chain joins TRBV2 to TRBJ2-3, with a possible D match to TRBD2 (6 bases). Germline CDR1 SNHLY, CDR2 FYNNEI. The CDR3 totals 14 residues. V was cut by 3 bases and J by 2 bases, with 9 bases left in between. Written as DNA, the CDR3 is TGTGCCAGCAGTGAGCGGGGACTCACAGATACGCAGTATTTT. This translates into CASSERGLTDTQYF. The full variable domain, rest sourced from reference TRBV2 and TRBJ2-3, is EPEVTQTPSHQVTQMGQEVILRCVPISNHLYFYWYRQILGQKVEFLVSFYNNEISEKSEIFDDQFSVERPDGSNFTLKIRSTKLEDSAMYFCASSERGLTDTQYFGPGTRLTVL.

The chain combines TRBV7-2 with TRBJ2-3; TRBD2 is a possible D gene (5 bases). Germline V gives CDR1 SGHTA, CDR2 FQGNSA. V was cut by 5 bases and J by 4 bases, with 10 bases left in between. The length of the CDR3 is 13 residues. DNA for the CDR3: TGTGCCAGCAGCCCGGGGTTCGCAGATACGCAGTATTTT. Amino acids: CASSPGFADTQYF.

The rearrangement uses TRBV19 and TRBJ1-2; 10 positions agree with TRBD1. Trimming at V came to 4 bases and at J to 8 bases, leaving 10 bases not matched to a gene. CDR3 size: 15 residues. Germline V gene lookup returns CDR1 LNHDA and CDR2 SQIVND (reference sequence). The CDR3 spells CASSTPGQGTRGYTF. The CDR3 DNA follows: TGTGCCAGTAGTACACCGGGACAGGGGACTAGAGGCTACACCTTC. Filled out from reference TRBV19 and TRBJ1-2, the complete variable domain reads DGGITQSPKYLFRKEGQNVTLSCEQNLNHDAMYWYRQDPGQGLRLIYYSQIVNDFQKGDIAEGYSVSREKKESFPLTVTSAQKNPTAFYLCASSTPGQGTRGYTFGSGTRLTVV.

V is TRBV5-4 and J is TRBJ1-2, with 8 bases lining up with TRBD1. The CDR3 runs 17 residues. V dropped 0 bases and J dropped 1; count of bases not matched to a gene: 8. Germline assignment: CDR1 SGHNT and CDR2 YYREEE (reference sequence). The CDR3 here is CASSLAAGTGLNYGYTF. The DNA for the CDR3 is TGTGCCAGCAGCTTGGCCGCCGGGACAGGTCTTAACTATGGCTACACCTTC. The variable domain in full, completed from reference TRBV5-4 and TRBJ1-2, reads ETGVTQSPTHLIKTRGQQVTLRCSSQSGHNTVSWYQQALGQGPQFIFQYYREEENGRGNFPPRFSGLQFPNYSSELNVNALELDDSALYLCASSLAAGTGLNYGYTFGSGTRLTVV.

The gene calls are TRBV4-1 and TRBJ1-1, with D uncertain. The CDR3 is 15 amino acids. Per the germline V gene, CDR1 is MGHRA and CDR2 is YSYEKL. V lost 2 bases, J lost 0 bases, and 10 bases lay in between. CDR3 loop: CASSQLSPLNTEAFF. CDR3 DNA sequence: TGCGCCAGCAGCCAACTTTCCCCCCTGAACACTGAAGCTTTCTTT.

This sequence joins TRBV6-5 and TRBJ2-5, with TRBD1 matching over 7 bases. The J call may be mistaken, given a closer DNA end match to TRBJ2-7. The CDR3 runs 15 residues. Germline CDR1 reads MNHEY; CDR2 reads SVGAGI. Here the CDR3 DNA reads TGTGCCAGCAGTTTAAGGGACAGAACTTCCTACGAGCAGTACTTC. This gives the protein CASSLRDRTSYEQYF.

The chain uses TRBV14 and TRBJ2-3; the D is unclear. Trimming cost V 2 bases and J 0 bases, with 9 bases left between them. CDR1 is SGHDN and CDR2 is FVKESK in the germline V gene. The CDR3 contains 15 residues. CDR3 sequence (DNA): TGTGCCAGCAGCCAAACAGCTCCTAGCACAGATACGCAGTATTTT. It translates to CASSQTAPSTDTQYF.

This clone was detected a few times. V and J are TRBV4-2 and TRBJ2-7, with TRBD1 matching over 8 bases. The CDR3 spans 16 residues. Germline lookup yields CDR1 LGHNA and CDR2 YNFKEQ. Trimming cost V 0 bases and J 0 bases; bases outside gene matches: 4. The CDR3 loop reads CASSQDGQGSSYEQYF. The DNA of the CDR3 is TGTGCCAGCAGCCAAGATGGACAGGGAAGCTCCTACGAGCAGTACTTC.

The rearrangement uses TRBV5-4 and TRBJ2-1, with D maybe TRBD1 (5 bases). V was shortened by 4 bases and J by 7 bases, with 9 bases between the two germline ends. Germline V gene sequence: CDR1 SGHNT, CDR2 YYREEE (reference sequence). The CDR3 sequence is 12 residues long. This chain's CDR3 is CASSVRGNEQFF. CDR3 nucleotide sequence: TGTGCCAGCAGCGTTAGGGGTAATGAGCAGTTCTTC.

This chain uses TRBV6-6 with TRBJ1-5; the match to TRBD1 covers 8 bases. Germline V CDR1 and CDR2: MNHNY, SVGAGI (reference sequence). V shed 4 bases and J 6 bases; nucleotides not matched to a gene: 2. The CDR3 is 13 amino acids. CDR3 region: CASSFDRGQPQHF. In DNA, the CDR3 is TGTGCCAGCAGTTTCGACAGGGGTCAGCCCCAGCATTTT.

The chain combines TRBV4-1 with TRBJ1-2; 8 bases align to TRBD1. The J segment lost 1 base and the V segment lost 1 base, leaving 2 bases of the junction unmatched. There are 15 residues in the CDR3. Germline-derived CDR1 and CDR2 are MGHRA and YSYEKL. The CDR3 DNA reads TGCGCCAGCAGCCAAGGACAGGGGATTAACTATGGCTACACCTTC. Its protein is CASSQGQGINYGYTF.

The V call is TRBV6-6, the J call TRBJ2-3; 7 positions match TRBD1. Germline CDR1 reads MNHNY; CDR2 reads SVGAGI (reference sequence). V gave up 7 bases and J gave up 4 bases; unmatched junction bases: 5. CDR3 length: 13 amino acids. CDR3 sequence reads: CASNLQGSDTQYF. The CDR3 DNA follows: TGTGCCAGCAACCTACAGGGGTCAGATACGCAGTATTTT.

In nucleotides, the CDR3 is TGTGCCAGCAGTTTATCTCCCTATCAGCCCCAGCATTTT. Translated: CASSLSPYQPQHF. The chain has TRBV27 and TRBJ1-5; D is unresolved. Germline values: CDR1 MNHEY, CDR2 SMNVEV (reference sequence). V gave up 0 bases and J gave up 5 bases, with 5 bases separating them. The CDR3 covers 13 residues.

The chain is built from TRBV15 and TRBJ1-1, with 7 bases lining up with TRBD1. V shed 9 bases, J shed 0 bases, and the junction held 7 bases outside the gene matches. CDR1 is LNHNV, CDR2 YYDKDF, per germline (reference sequence). The CDR3 is 14 amino acids. In DNA, the CDR3 is TGTGCCACTGGGACAGCCGACATGAACACTGAAGCTTTCTTT. Amino acid sequence: CATGTADMNTEAFF.